Given below is one T cell receptor beta chain in context. The V gene's germline CDR1 is SGHAT and CDR2 FQNNGV. With V trimmed by 1 base and J by 5 bases, 4 bases remained unmatched. The CDR3 length is 14 residues. Sequencing used immunoSEQ multiplex PCR; TCRdb keeps in-frame clones, though not all of them. The table lists a few hundred thousand clones, roughly four fifths of them singletons. Clinical history as reported by participants underpinned cohort assignment. The data stem from a study of blood T cell repertoires in COVID-19. Study in general: The origin of the acute and convalescent COVID-19 samples was the United States, Italy and Spain. From T cells, B-cell-depleted T cells, or PBMCs came the material, which was cDNA or gDNA.

The TCR comes from a woman in her forties or fifties who had recovered from COVID-19. Sequences were obtained from PBMCs or T cells enriched from blood (not recorded which). The chain employs TRBV11-2 and TRBJ1-1; the match to TRBD1 covers 7 bases. The CDR3 region is CASSLAYRGTEAFF. The CDR3 coding sequence is TGTGCCAGCAGCTTAGCCTACAGGGGTACTGAAGCTTTCTTT.